These 3 T cell receptor beta chains share one sample of origin, sequenced in a study of blood T cells in healthy people across ages. The authors ran a second PCR of about 7 to 12 cycles using a sample-barcoded 5' primer and a J-beta primer mix. TCRdb passed the 5' RACE reads through MiXCR, listing each CDR3 protein once. Of about 800,000 distinct CDR3 sequences listed, roughly 25% are singletons. These data were also filed under a second study, of T cells of mothers and their children.

Specimen: blood. The source is a boy between 10 and 17 years old in good health.

This clonotype was seen a few times. The chain joins TRBV7-3 to TRBJ1-2; the D gene is possibly TRBD1 (6 bases). The CDR3 is 14 residues long. V was trimmed by 0 bases and J by 8 bases, leaving 13 bases between them. CDR1 and CDR2 from the germline V gene are SGHTA and FQGTGA. The CDR3 is CASSLTLQGGGYTF. The DNA for the CDR3 is TGTGCCAGCAGCTTAACATTACAGGGCGGAGGCTACACCTTC.

The V gene is TRBV20-1, the J gene TRBJ1-1; no definite D call. Germline V gene lookup returns CDR1 DFQATT and CDR2 SNEGSKA (reference sequence). The CDR3 spans 11 residues. Trimming cost V 4 bases and J 8 bases, with 11 bases left between them. Here the CDR3 reads CSAKYLGEAFF. CDR3 DNA sequence: TGCAGTGCTAAGTACTTGGGGGAAGCTTTCTTT.

This clonotype was picked up a small number of times. The chain recombines TRBV7-9 with TRBJ2-5, with D possibly being TRBD1 (6 bases). Germline values: CDR1 SEHNR, CDR2 FQNEAQ (reference sequence). The CDR3 is made up of 16 amino acids. V was trimmed by 5 bases and J by 1 base, leaving 17 bases between them. The CDR3 DNA reads TGTGCCAGCAGCACCACGGTAGGGGGAGTCCAAGAGACCCAGTACTTC. Residues: CASSTTVGGVQETQYF.